Listed below are T cell receptor beta chains from one sample, sequenced in a study of cytomegalovirus exposure and HLA in healthy donors. Clones were read by immunoSEQ multiplex PCR, and TCRdb kept only the in-frame ones, dropping some. The sample lists 55,000 to 80,000 clones, approximately 95% occurring once. Material for sequencing was PBMCs. These receptors originate from a man aged 18-30 years in good health and CMV-seronegative. Both conserved end residues are part of each CDR3.

length | J | V | CDR3
18 | TRBJ2-2 | TRBV9 | CASTLHPRGSVNTGELFF
16 | TRBJ2-6 | TRBV19 | CASSMQGGSGANVLTF
15 | TRBJ1-4 | TRBV19 | CASSPQTGSGEKLFF
15 | TRBJ1-4 | TRBV27 | CASSLVRSGDEKLFF
14 | TRBJ1-3 | TRBV10-3 | CAISEAGSGNTIYF
16 | TRBJ2-7 | TRBV14 | CASSQDSAGGSYEQYF
13 | TRBJ2-5 | TRBV30 | CAGGGPWAETQYF
15 | TRBJ1-5 | TRBV7-2 | CASSSDRYSNQPQHF
15 | TRBJ1-1 | TRBV9 | CASTGGGGAGTEAFF
18 | TRBJ2-6 | TRBV13 | CASSLEAGLTSGANVLTF
16 | TRBJ1-4 | TRBV15 | CATSRDHRGYNEKLFF
12 | TRBJ1-6 | TRBV28 | CASKEGDSPLHF
15 | TRBJ1-2 | TRBV11-2 | CASSLVTGQDYGYTF
14 | TRBJ2-1 | TRBV5-4 | CASSLAGLYNEQFF
16 | TRBJ2-3 | TRBV4-1 | CASSQDISGGANTQYF
12 | TRBJ1-1 | TRBV30 | CAWSVPGELAFF
15 | TRBJ2-2 | TRBV7-2 | CASSPTSGGTGELFF
16 | TRBJ1-1 | TRBV4-3 | CASSQERRAVNTEAFF
13 | TRBJ1-2 | TRBV27 | CASSLLGRDGYTF
13 | TRBJ1-1 | TRBV28 | CASRPGQYTEAFF
15 | TRBJ1-3 | TRBV19 | CASTPGPGVGNTIYF
17 | TRBJ2-2 | TRBV9 | CASSFLAGGPATGELFF
12 | TRBJ1-1 | TRBV10-3 | CAISRSDTEAFF
14 | TRBJ2-3 | TRBV13 | CASARLAGTDTQYF
15 | TRBJ1-2 | TRBV6-5 | CASSLLAGSGYGYTF
14 | TRBJ1-2 | TRBV30 | CAWSGSGGGYGYTF
15 | TRBJ2-1 | TRBV7-2 | CASSRGTGLYNEQFF
14 | TRBJ2-1 | TRBV28 | CAGRGQGIYNEQFF